This T cell receptor (beta chain) was profiled in a study of immune evolution from preneoplasia to lung adenocarcinoma. This table comes from immunoSEQ multiplex PCR, and its TCRdb copy is limited to in-frame clones, with some not included. Found here are about 11,000 clones, approximately 80% of them singletons; the top ten hold around 31%. The receptor was isolated from a person in their sixties with lung adenocarcinoma. Some clones in this sample may be carry-over from other donors' samples. Sequences were obtained from FFPE normal lung tissue adjacent to the tumor.

As DNA, the CDR3 is TGTGCTAGTGGTTATCGGGGAGAGGGTCGGGGGAGGCGACACAATGAGCAGTTCTTC. Translating it yields CASGYRGEGRGRRHNEQFF. The chain has TRBV12-5 and TRBJ2-1; D may be TRBD2 (6 bases). The V and J ends lost 4 bases and 5 bases respectively, with 27 bases between them. CDR1 and CDR2 from the germline V gene are LGHNT and FRNRAP. CDR3 length: 19 residues.